Presented here are 24 T cell receptor beta chains from one specimen sequenced in a study of control samples from healthy donors and cancer patients. TCRdb keeps only in-frame clones here, not all; method: immunoSEQ multiplex PCR. The sample lists about 51,000 clones; about 90% were seen once. Sequencing used PBMCs. All receptors come from a man in his fifties with head and neck cancer.

Turning to this clone: Within the sample, other DNA sequences also encode this same CDR3. The V and J genes are TRBV5-6 and TRBJ2-7; D possibly corresponds to TRBD1 (5 bases). Trimming shortened V by 0 bases and J by 2 bases, and 9 bases separated the two germline ends. The germline V gene encodes CDR1 SGHDT and CDR2 YYEEEE. The CDR3 contains 14 residues. The CDR3 DNA sequence: TGTGCCAGCAGCTTGGTAGGACAAACCTACGAGCAGTACTTC. As protein: CASSLVGQTYEQYF.

This chain joins TRBV11-1 and TRBJ2-5; 7 bases agree with TRBD2. Looked up from germline, CDR1 is SGHAT and CDR2 is FQDESV (reference sequence). Trimming at V came to 3 bases and at J to 0 bases, leaving 4 bases not matched to a gene. The CDR3 is 15 amino acids. The CDR3 protein is CASSLGGSHQETQYF. The CDR3 DNA sequence: TGTGCCAGCAGCTTGGGGGGGTCCCACCAAGAGACCCAGTACTTC.

This chain links TRBV11-3 with TRBJ2-1; 7 bases line up with TRBD2. This CDR3 region has 18 residues. CDR1 and CDR2 from the germline V gene are SGHNT and YENEEA. J gave up 7 bases and V 5 bases, and 20 bases lay outside the gene matches. CDR3 sequence (DNA): TGTGCCAGCAGCCTACGCCCCCGGGGCGGGAGAGGTGATAATGAGCAGTTCTTC. Protein sequence: CASSLRPRGGRGDNEQFF.

The CDR3 sequence: CASSEPRTGTYNSPLHF. The CDR3 DNA reads as TGCGCCAGCAGTGAGCCGCGCACAGGCACCTATAATTCACCCCTCCACTTT. The chain couples TRBV10-2 to TRBJ1-6; perhaps TRBD1 as D (5 bases). Germline V CDR1 and CDR2: WSHSY, SAAADI. V lost 2 bases, J lost 2 bases, and 13 bases lay in between. This CDR3 has 17 residues.

A few counts support this clone. This chain's CDR3 is CASSRAWGYEQYF. The CDR3 coding sequence is TGTGCCAGCAGTAGGGCGTGGGGTTACGAGCAGTACTTC. The rearrangement uses TRBV2 and TRBJ2-7; unclear D gene. The CDR3 covers 13 residues. The germline gives CDR1 SNHLY, CDR2 FYNNEI. The V and J ends lost 5 bases and 4 bases respectively, with 12 bases between them.

V gene TRBV24-1 combines with J gene TRBJ2-3, with D maybe TRBD1 (6 bases). The CDR3 loop spans 15 amino acids. The V end lost 4 bases, the J end lost 5 bases, and 15 bases lay between the germline ends. Germline assignment: CDR1 KGHDR and CDR2 SFDVKD. This chain's CDR3 is CATSDRTATGDTQYF. CDR3 sequence (DNA): TGTGCCACCAGTGACAGGACAGCGACCGGAGATACGCAGTATTTT.

This clone has just one count. The chain couples TRBV10-3 to TRBJ2-5, with TRBD2 matching 7 bases. The germline gives CDR1 ENHRY, CDR2 SYGVKD. The CDR3 totals 14 residues. V shed 2 bases, J shed 5 bases, and the junction held 5 bases outside the gene matches. The CDR3 sequence is CAISEPLGGETQYF. CDR3 in DNA: TGTGCCATCAGTGAGCCACTCGGGGGGGAGACCCAGTACTTC.

The rearrangement uses TRBV6-2 or TRBV6-3 and TRBJ2-5; 7 bases are a match to TRBD1. There are 14 residues in the CDR3. Trimming cost V 5 bases and J 7 bases; bases outside gene matches: 10. In germline, CDR1 is MNHEY, CDR2 SVGEGT. The CDR3 here is CASSKGAWEGTQYF. In DNA, the CDR3 is TGTGCCAGCAGTAAGGGGGCGTGGGAAGGGACCCAGTACTTC.

The chain links TRBV4-2 to TRBJ2-1; 9 positions match TRBD2. The germline gives CDR1 LGHNA, CDR2 YNFKEQ. The V and J ends lost 6 bases and 8 bases, in that order; junction bases with no gene match: 17. The CDR3 loop spans 17 amino acids. CDR3 in DNA: TGTGCCAGCAGACAAATCACCTGGACTAGCGCGGGGGATGAGCAGTTCTTC. It specifies CASRQITWTSAGDEQFF.

The rearrangement uses TRBV18 and TRBJ1-5, with 11 bases matching TRBD1. The CDR3 covers 17 residues. Germline trimming cut 3 bases from V and 2 bases from J; bases unmatched to any gene: 6. Germline V gene sequence: CDR1 KGHSH, CDR2 LQKENI. This CDR3 reads CASSPGQGALGNQPQHF. The CDR3 DNA follows: TGTGCCAGCTCACCTGGACAGGGGGCGTTGGGCAATCAGCCCCAGCATTTT.

The genes are TRBV5-5 and TRBJ1-1; D might be TRBD1 (5 bases). CDR1 SGHKS and CDR2 YYEKEE come from the germline V gene (reference sequence). The V and J ends lost 4 bases and 4 bases respectively, with 11 bases between them. The length of the CDR3 is 13 residues. The chain's CDR3 is CASSAGYSTEAFF. DNA of the CDR3: TGTGCCAGCAGCGCAGGGTATAGCACTGAAGCTTTCTTT.

The chain uses TRBV23-1 and TRBJ1-5, with D perhaps matching TRBD1 (5 bases). TRBV23-1 is an ORF; its function is uncertain. CDR3 length: 14 residues. V lost 5 bases to trimming and J lost 3 bases, with 11 bases between them. CDR3 amino acids: CASSGSGVNQPQHF. The CDR3 DNA sequence: TGCGCCAGCAGTGGTTCGGGGGTCAATCAGCCCCAGCATTTT.

The genes are TRBV5-6 and TRBJ2-5; D may be TRBD1 or TRBD2 (5 bases each). The CDR3 has 16 amino acids. Per germline, CDR1 SGHDT and CDR2 YYEEEE. The ends were cut back, 0 bases at V and 2 bases at J, with 14 bases in the middle. The CDR3 DNA sequence: TGTGCCAGCAGCTTGGCCACGGACGGGGCACAAGAGACCCAGTACTTC. This translates into CASSLATDGAQETQYF.

This clone was seen a single time. The V gene is TRBV29-1, the J gene TRBJ2-7; TRBD2 matches at 12 bases. Trimming at V came to 1 base and at J to 2 bases, leaving 15 bases not matched to a gene. This CDR3 has 19 amino acids. The germline V gene encodes CDR1 SQVTM and CDR2 ANQGSEA. CDR3 sequence reads: CSVEAPLSSSGRGAYEQYF. CDR3 coding DNA: TGCAGCGTTGAAGCCCCCCTATCCTCTAGCGGGAGGGGAGCCTACGAGCAGTACTTC.

The chain links TRBV10-3 to TRBJ2-7; D not resolved. The germline V gene has CDR1 ENHRY and CDR2 SYGVKD. The V end lost 8 bases, the J end lost 0 bases, and 11 bases lay between the germline ends. The CDR3 spans 13 residues. The CDR3 bases are TGTGCCATCGGTAGTCAGTCCTCCTACGAGCAGTACTTC. This codes for CAIGSQSSYEQYF.

V is TRBV3-1 (or the pseudogene TRBV3-2) and J is TRBJ2-7, with 7 bases lining up with TRBD2. Germline CDR1 and CDR2: LGHDT and YNNKEL (reference sequence). Trimming took 4 bases from V and 0 from J; bases not matched to a gene: 3. The CDR3 loop spans 14 amino acids. DNA for the CDR3: TGTGCCAGCAGCCGCGGGGGAAACTCCTACGAGCAGTACTTC. This encodes CASSRGGNSYEQYF.

The chain uses TRBV4-3 and TRBJ1-6; possibly TRBD1 for D (5 bases). Looked up from germline, CDR1 is LGHNA and CDR2 is YSLEER. This CDR3 is built from 16 residues. Trimming took off 1 base at V and 4 bases at J, with 11 bases between the two ends. The CDR3 DNA follows: TGCGCCAGCAGCCAAGCGGCAGGGACTTATAATTCACCCCTCCACTTT. Amino acids: CASSQAAGTYNSPLHF.

V is TRBV7-9 and J is TRBJ1-6; D is unresolved. The CDR3 consists of 16 residues. CDR1 and CDR2 (germline): SEHNR, FQNEAQ (reference sequence). The ends were cut back, 5 bases at V and 8 bases at J, with 19 bases in the middle. CDR3 sequence (DNA): TGTGCCAGCAGCCTGCCCCCCGTAGGGAGTTATTCACCCCTCCACTTT. This translates into CASSLPPVGSYSPLHF.

This chain links TRBV5-1 with TRBJ2-3, with 7 bases matching TRBD1. With 1 base clipped from V and 0 bases from J, the junction kept 8 bases outside the gene matches. Germline V gene sequence: CDR1 SGHRS, CDR2 YFSETQ. This CDR3 is 17 amino acids long. For the CDR3, the DNA is TGCGCCAGCAGCTTGAGGGGGACAGTAACTAGCACAGATACGCAGTATTTT. As protein: CASSLRGTVTSTDTQYF.

The chain carries TRBV3-1 (or the pseudogene TRBV3-2) and TRBJ1-5; D not resolved. Germline values: CDR1 LGHDT, CDR2 YNNKEL (reference sequence). The CDR3 has 14 amino acids. V was shortened by 4 bases and J by 2 bases, with 9 bases between the two germline ends. The CDR3 region is CASSPSRGNQPQHF. The CDR3 bases are TGTGCCAGCAGCCCCTCTAGGGGCAATCAGCCCCAGCATTTT.

This chain links TRBV5-1 with TRBJ2-7, with D possibly called TRBD1 or TRBD2 (5 bases each). This CDR3 contains 14 residues. V was trimmed by 3 bases and J by 5 bases, leaving 15 bases between them. In germline, CDR1 is SGHRS, CDR2 YFSETQ. CDR3 DNA: TGCGCCAGCAGCTGGGGGACCCAGGCCAACGAGCAGTACTTC. Translated: CASSWGTQANEQYF.

This clone turned up a few times. This chain connects TRBV28 to TRBJ1-1, with TRBD1 as a possible D gene (6 bases). The CDR3 consists of 13 residues. Trimming removed 1 base at V and 8 bases at J, with 11 bases between. From germline, CDR1 is MDHEN and CDR2 SYDVKM. CDR3 in DNA: TGTGCCAGCAGTTTATTGCAGGGGAGGGAAGCTTTCTTT. As protein: CASSLLQGREAFF.

The chain carries TRBV3-1 (or the pseudogene TRBV3-2) and TRBJ2-5, with 9 bases matching TRBD2. Germline values: CDR1 LGHDT, CDR2 YNNKEL (reference sequence). V was clipped by 3 bases and J by 2 bases; unmatched bases: 4. This CDR3 is 15 amino acids long. The CDR3 nucleotides are TGTGCCAGCAGCCAGGGGACTAGCAGTCAAGAGACCCAGTACTTC. It encodes CASSQGTSSQETQYF.

CDR3 in DNA: TGCAGTGCTTCGGACGGCCTCGAGCAGTACTTC. It translates to CSASDGLEQYF. This chain connects TRBV20-1 to TRBJ2-7; D is unclear. The germline V gene encodes CDR1 DFQATT and CDR2 SNEGSKA (reference sequence). This CDR3 has 11 amino acids. Trimming cost V 5 bases and J 6 bases, with 11 bases left between them.